This TCR beta chain came from a study of Ad26.COV2.S vaccination and SARS-CoV-2 variants. The treatment: over 15 received Ad26.COV2.S at low or high dose, single or two shots; about 5 received placebo; per-sample allocation not given. The samples date from day 63 after the first vaccine or placebo injection. Sequenced by immunoSEQ multiplex PCR; TCRdb stores in-frame clones only, minus some. Among approximately 410,000 clones listed, approximately 90% were seen once. The CDR3 runs 14 residues. V gave up 5 bases and J gave up 0 bases, with 10 bases separating them. Germline values: CDR1 MDHEN, CDR2 SYDVKM.

This chain links TRBV28 with TRBJ1-2; D uncertain. Material: peripheral blood, obtained in a trial of Ad26.COV2.S vaccine versus placebo. The TCR originated in a person between 18 and 59 years old who received the Ad26.COV2.S COVID-19 vaccine or a placebo. The CDR3 bases are TGTGCCAGCAGTACCGGGCCACCTAACTATGGCTACACCTTC. Its translation is CASSTGPPNYGYTF.